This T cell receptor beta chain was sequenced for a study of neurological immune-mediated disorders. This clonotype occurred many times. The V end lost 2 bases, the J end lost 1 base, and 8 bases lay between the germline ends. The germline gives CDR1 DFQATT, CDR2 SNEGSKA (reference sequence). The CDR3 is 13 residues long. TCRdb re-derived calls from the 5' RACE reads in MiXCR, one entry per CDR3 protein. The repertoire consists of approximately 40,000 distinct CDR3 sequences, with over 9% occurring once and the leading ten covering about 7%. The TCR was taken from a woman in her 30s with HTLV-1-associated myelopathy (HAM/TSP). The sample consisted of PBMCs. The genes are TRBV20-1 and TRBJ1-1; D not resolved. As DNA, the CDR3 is TGCAGTGCTAGATCTCAGACGAACACTGAAGCTTTCTTT. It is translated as CSARSQTNTEAFF.